This entry lists 28 T cell receptor beta chains sequenced from one sample in a study of OX40 agonist ivuxolimab in advanced cancers. The protocol was immunoSEQ multiplex PCR, while the TCRdb copy is restricted to in-frame clones and leaves out a portion. The sample gives some 66,000 clones, 85% of which show up once; approximately 0.78% is in the top ten. The input for sequencing was CD4+ or CD8+ T cells sorted from blood, taken in a trial of the OX40 agonist ivuxolimab. The source is an adult with an advanced solid tumor such as melanoma, head and neck, liver or kidney cancer.

The rearrangement uses TRBV5-1 and TRBJ2-4, with 8 bases matching TRBD1. V lost 5 bases and J lost 6; bases outside the gene matches: 4. CDR1 is SGHRS, CDR2 YFSETQ, per germline. The CDR3 length is 13 residues. In DNA, the CDR3 is TGCGCCAGCAGTGACAGGGGTGGAAACATTCAGTACTTC. Translation gives CASSDRGGNIQYF.

V is TRBV30 and J is TRBJ2-4; D could derive from TRBD1 or TRBD2 (6 bases each). This CDR3 is 13 amino acids long. Trimming pared 7 bases from V and 6 bases from J, leaving 16 bases between. Germline CDR1 reads GTSNPN; CDR2 reads SVGIG (reference sequence). The DNA of the CDR3 is TGTGCCTTGGGGGGCGGCCGCGGAAACATTCAGTACTTC. Protein product: CALGGGRGNIQYF.

The chain is built from TRBV30 and TRBJ1-2, with D possibly TRBD1 on 5 matching bases. The germline V and J ends were trimmed by 8 bases and 0 bases, with 13 bases remaining between them. In germline, CDR1 is GTSNPN, CDR2 SVGIG (reference sequence). The CDR3 totals 13 residues. The CDR3 reads CAAQTAANYGYTF. The CDR3, as DNA: TGTGCCGCACAGACAGCAGCTAACTATGGCTACACCTTC.

This chain joins TRBV7-2 and TRBJ2-5; perhaps D is TRBD1 or TRBD2 (6 bases each). CDR3 length: 15 residues. The ends were cut back, 2 bases at V and 1 base at J, with 11 bases in the middle. Germline V CDR1 and CDR2: SGHTA, FQGNSA. CDR3 nucleotide sequence: TGTGCCAGCAGCTTAACTTCGGGGGCCCAAGAGACCCAGTACTTC. It yields the protein CASSLTSGAQETQYF.

The chain is built from TRBV12-5 and TRBJ2-7; D may correspond to TRBD1 or TRBD2 (5 bases each). The V end lost 4 bases, the J end lost 6 bases, and 7 bases lay between the germline ends. The germline CDR1 and CDR2 sequences are LGHNT and FRNRAP. The CDR3 length is 11 residues. Here the CDR3 reads CASGSGTEQYF. As DNA, the CDR3 is TGTGCTAGTGGTTCAGGGACCGAGCAGTACTTC.

Here the CDR3 DNA reads TGTGCCAGCAGCGCGACTAGCGGGCCGGATTTCAATGAGCAGTTCTTC. This sequence encodes CASSATSGPDFNEQFF. V usage is TRBV9 and J usage is TRBJ2-1; TRBD2 matches 10 bases. Germline V gives CDR1 SGDLS, CDR2 YYNGEE. The junction had 9 bases not matched to a gene; V was cut back by 3 bases and J by 6 bases. This CDR3 is built from 16 residues. Based on the CDR3 plus reference TRBV9 and TRBJ2-1, the full variable domain is DSGVTQTPKHLITATGQRVTLRCSPRSGDLSVYWYQQSLDQGLQFLIQYYNGEERAKGNILERFSAQQFPDLHSELNLSSLELGDSALYFCASSATSGPDFNEQFFGPGTRLTVL.

This clone was counted only a few times. The gene calls are TRBV12-2 and TRBJ2-5; no DNA check was done on the table's D call, TRBD2. TRBV12-2 is a pseudogene locus. The CDR3 length is 13 residues. This CDR3 reads CASRAPRGETQYF. CDR3 DNA: TGTGCAAGTCGCGCCCCCCGGGGGGAGACCCAGTACTTC.

The chain has TRBV7-9 and TRBJ1-2; D may be TRBD1 (6 bases). From germline, CDR1 is SEHNR and CDR2 FQNEAQ (reference sequence). The CDR3 has 15 residues. Trimming pared 5 bases from V and 6 bases from J, leaving 19 bases between. This CDR3 is CASSSLRGPLDGYTF. The DNA of the CDR3 is TGTGCCAGCAGCAGCCTCCGGGGGCCCCTCGATGGCTACACCTTC.

The rearrangement uses TRBV7-2 and TRBJ2-5; TRBD2 matches 14 bases. The CDR3 is made up of 19 amino acids. Germline CDR1 SGHTA, CDR2 FQGNSA. V shed 0 bases and J 2 bases; nucleotides not matched to a gene: 8. As DNA, the CDR3 is TGTGCCAGCAGCTTAGCGAGGGGACTAGCGGGGGCCGCTCAAGAGACCCAGTACTTC. As protein: CASSLARGLAGAAQETQYF.

The CDR3 is CSTSPGPSYQNTEAFF. CDR3 DNA sequence: TGCAGCACTTCCCCTGGGCCTTCTTACCAGAACACTGAAGCTTTCTTT. The chain uses TRBV29-1 and TRBJ1-1; D is ambiguous. Trimming removed 8 bases at V and 1 base at J, with 23 bases between. The CDR3 spans 16 residues. Germline lookup yields CDR1 SQVTM and CDR2 ANQGSEA.

The V gene is TRBV7-9, the J gene TRBJ2-7, with unresolved D. The CDR3 covers 12 residues. The V end lost 1 base, the J end lost 6 bases, and 7 bases lay between the germline ends. Germline-derived CDR1 and CDR2 are SEHNR and FQNEAQ (reference sequence). The CDR3 region is CASSLGVSEQYF. CDR3 DNA sequence: TGTGCCAGCAGCTTAGGGGTGTCCGAGCAGTACTTC.

This clone is a singleton in its sample. The chain has TRBV28 and TRBJ2-7, with 8 bases that match TRBD1. Germline loops: CDR1 MDHEN, CDR2 SYDVKM. V dropped 6 bases and J dropped 3; count of bases not matched to a gene: 7. The length of the CDR3 is 14 residues. The CDR3 region is CASRGTGRVYEQYF. CDR3 DNA: TGTGCCAGCAGAGGGACAGGAAGAGTCTACGAGCAGTACTTC.

The gene calls are TRBV7-8 and TRBJ1-3; D call uncertain. Between the trimmed V and J ends, which lost 7 bases and 4 bases, there was a span of 17 bases. The CDR3 contains 15 residues. Germline V gives CDR1 SGHVS, CDR2 FQNEAQ. The CDR3 sequence: CASTIGRVGGNTIYF. The CDR3 DNA reads as TGTGCCAGCACTATTGGGCGTGTCGGGGGAAACACCATATATTTT.

This clone was counted a single time. The chain employs TRBV4-1 and TRBJ2-7; 7 nucleotides line up with TRBD1. The CDR3 runs 13 residues. The ends lost 3 bases at V and 6 bases at J; junction bases unmatched: 5. Looked up from germline, CDR1 is MGHRA and CDR2 is YSYEKL. This chain's CDR3 is CASSQSDRAEQYF. The CDR3 DNA follows: TGCGCCAGCAGCCAGTCTGACAGGGCCGAGCAGTACTTC.

The chain joins TRBV14 to TRBJ1-3; D uncertain. Germline V gives CDR1 SGHDN, CDR2 FVKESK. This CDR3 has 14 residues. Trimming left V 1 base short and J 8 bases short, with 12 bases between. The CDR3 nucleotides read TGTGCCAGCAGCCAAGCCCCTCGGACGGACACCATATATTTT. This encodes CASSQAPRTDTIYF.

This clone was observed once. This sequence joins TRBV2 and TRBJ2-5; TRBD1 might be the D (5 bases). This CDR3 has 12 amino acids. Germline V gene lookup returns CDR1 SNHLY and CDR2 FYNNEI. Deletions cut 6 bases from V and 3 bases from J, with 8 bases between. The CDR3 coding sequence is TGTGCCAGCAGCGGCAGGGAAGAGACCCAGTACTTC. This encodes CASSGREETQYF.

The chain has TRBV7-2 and TRBJ2-1; D is possibly TRBD2 (6 bases). The CDR3 is 15 amino acids. Per germline, CDR1 SGHTA and CDR2 FQGNSA. The germline V and J ends were trimmed by 3 bases and 0 bases, with 9 bases remaining between them. For the CDR3, the DNA is TGTGCCAGCAGCTTGGACGGGAGCTCCTACAATGAGCAGTTCTTC. This gives the protein CASSLDGSSYNEQFF.

The CDR3 DNA is TGCGCCAGCAGCCGGAGGGGCATGGGGACCCGGGCAGATACGCAGTATTTT. It yields the protein CASSRRGMGTRADTQYF. The chain uses TRBV5-1 and TRBJ2-3; possibly TRBD2 for D (6 bases). Germline-derived CDR1 and CDR2 are SGHRS and YFSETQ. The CDR3 length is 17 residues. The germline V and J ends were trimmed by 4 bases and 4 bases, with 22 bases remaining between them.

The rearrangement links TRBV11-2 to TRBJ2-5; weak D call: TRBD2 (6 bases). The CDR3 is 16 residues long. V was cut by 6 bases and J by 4 bases, with 21 bases left in between. Per the germline V gene, CDR1 is SGHAT and CDR2 is FQNNGV. CDR3 DNA: TGTGCCAGCAGTCCTACCCCGGGACTGTTAAGAGAGACCCAGTACTTC. Residues: CASSPTPGLLRETQYF.

The chain links TRBV7-2 to TRBJ2-5; weak D call: TRBD1 (5 bases). Germline lookup yields CDR1 SGHTA and CDR2 FQGNSA. The CDR3 length is 16 residues. V lost 5 bases and J lost 1, with 17 bases in between. The CDR3 DNA follows: TGTGCCAGCAGCCCTAATAACCGACAGATCCAAGAGACCCAGTACTTC. Translating gives CASSPNNRQIQETQYF.

The rearrangement links TRBV30 to TRBJ2-7; TRBD1 aligns across 7 bases. The germline CDR1 and CDR2 sequences are GTSNPN and SVGIG (reference sequence). The CDR3 covers 14 residues. Unmatched junction bases numbered 9, after V lost 4 bases and J lost 3 bases. Here the CDR3 DNA reads TGTGCCTGGAACCGACAGGGAGTAGGCTACGAGCAGTACTTC. Translating it yields CAWNRQGVGYEQYF.

The DNA of the CDR3 is TGTGCCAGCAGCTTAGGGGGGGGATCCGAGCAGTACTTC. Amino acid sequence: CASSLGGGSEQYF. This sequence joins TRBV7-9 and TRBJ2-7; 7 bases align to TRBD2. Germline-derived CDR1 and CDR2 are SEHNR and FQNEAQ (reference sequence). Unmatched junction bases numbered 3, after V lost 1 base and J lost 6 bases. This CDR3 contains 13 residues.

For this clone: Distinct nucleotide sequences in the sample also encode this CDR3. The gene calls are TRBV5-1 and TRBJ1-2; TRBD1 matches 8 bases. With V trimmed by 4 bases and J by 7 bases, 3 bases remained unmatched. This CDR3 has 12 amino acids. The germline CDR1 and CDR2 sequences are SGHRS and YFSETQ. The CDR3 nucleotides are TGCGCCAGCAGCCCCGGACAGGGTGGCTACACCTTC. It codes for CASSPGQGGYTF.

Only one count was recorded for this clone. The chain carries TRBV6-5 and TRBJ1-4, with 7 bases that match TRBD1. This CDR3 is 14 amino acids long. Looked up from germline, CDR1 is MNHEY and CDR2 is SVGAGI. The V segment lost 8 bases and the J segment 8 bases; nucleotides outside the gene matches: 11. The DNA for the CDR3 is TGTGCCAGCCAACAGGGGTGGGGTGAAGAAAAACTGTTTTTT. Translation gives CASQQGWGEEKLFF.

This clone has more than one count but fewer than ten. The rearrangement links TRBV5-1 to TRBJ1-2; D remains unclear. CDR1 is SGHRS, CDR2 YFSETQ, per germline. This CDR3 has 16 amino acids. V lost 0 bases, J lost 8 bases, and 20 bases lay in between. CDR3 in amino acids: CASSLGPVLYLGGYTF. In DNA, the CDR3 is TGCGCCAGCAGCTTGGGACCTGTCCTTTACTTGGGAGGCTACACCTTC.

This clone has only a few counts. The V and J genes are TRBV6-6 and TRBJ1-1, with TRBD1 matching over 7 bases. The CDR3 totals 14 residues. V was clipped by 4 bases and J by 2 bases; unmatched bases: 4. Germline V CDR1 and CDR2: MNHNY, SVGAGI (reference sequence). The CDR3 sequence is CASSSGTVNTEAFF. In DNA, the CDR3 is TGTGCCAGCAGTTCGGGGACAGTAAACACTGAAGCTTTCTTT.

In the case of this clone: The same CDR3 can be traced to other DNA sequences in this sample. The chain is built from TRBV28 and TRBJ2-4; D unresolved. Looked up from germline, CDR1 is MDHEN and CDR2 is SYDVKM. Trimming took off 3 bases at V and 3 bases at J, with 12 bases between the two ends. The CDR3 contains 15 residues. The CDR3, as DNA: TGTGCCAGCAGTTTTGTCCAGGAGAGCAAAAACATTCAGTACTTC. This encodes CASSFVQESKNIQYF.

The V call is TRBV11-3, the J call TRBJ2-7; the D gene is possibly TRBD2 (7 bases). This CDR3 spans 15 amino acids. Trimming shortened V by 1 base and J by 2 bases, and 12 bases separated the two germline ends. CDR1 is SGHNT, CDR2 YENEEA, per germline. This CDR3 is CASSLAREGAYEQYF. As DNA, the CDR3 is TGTGCCAGCAGCTTAGCCAGGGAGGGGGCCTACGAGCAGTACTTC.